One and the same sample provided the 17 T cell receptor beta chains below, sequenced in a study of T cells in Graves' hyperthyroidism and ophthalmopathy. The TCR beta CDR3 regions underwent amplification using RNA transcripts as the source. The HTBI primer set drove a first-round RT-PCR of the TCR CDR3. A single record per CDR3 protein comes from TCRdb applying MiXCR to the multiplex PCR reads. The data show around 690,000 distinct CDR3 sequences, with around 15% seen just once and roughly a sixth held by the top ten. Sequencing was performed on blood. The receptors were sampled from a man over 45 with Graves' hyperthyroidism.

At least ten counts were recorded for this clonotype. In nucleotides, the CDR3 is TGTGCCAGCTCACCAGCGACAGTGCTGAACACTGAAGCTTTCTTT. Translation gives CASSPATVLNTEAFF. The V call is TRBV18, the J call TRBJ1-1, with TRBD1 as a possible D gene (5 bases). This CDR3 contains 15 residues. In germline, CDR1 is KGHSH, CDR2 LQKENI. V gave up 2 bases and J gave up 0 bases, with 10 bases separating them.

This clonotype was recorded many times. The J gene is TRBJ2-2, the V gene TRBV19; D is undetermined. The CDR3 is made up of 15 amino acids. V was trimmed by 5 bases and J by 0 bases, leaving 10 bases between them. Germline values: CDR1 LNHDA, CDR2 SQIVND (reference sequence). CDR3 residues: CASSLASANTGELFF. The CDR3 region has the DNA TGTGCCAGTAGTCTCGCTTCCGCGAACACCGGGGAGCTGTTTTTT.

This clonotype appeared many times. The rearrangement links TRBV11-2 to TRBJ2-1, with TRBD1 as a possible D gene (7 bases). CDR1 SGHAT and CDR2 FQNNGV come from the germline V gene. This CDR3 has 14 amino acids. V was cut by 5 bases and J by 9 bases, with 17 bases left in between. CDR3 DNA: TGTGCCAGCAGCCCGGGACAGTCCGGGGGTGAGCAGTTCTTC. This codes for CASSPGQSGGEQFF.

Only a few counts were recorded for this clonotype. CDR3 region: CASSEAGPSNIQYF. CDR3 nucleotide sequence: TGTGCCAGCAGTGAAGCGGGACCGAGTAACATTCAGTACTTC. The chain recombines TRBV25-1 with TRBJ2-4; the D gene is possibly TRBD2 (6 bases). The ends were cut back, 2 bases at V and 7 bases at J, with 12 bases in the middle. This CDR3 spans 14 amino acids. Germline lookup yields CDR1 MGHDK and CDR2 SYGVNS.

This chain joins TRBV28 and TRBJ2-7; 15 bases agree with TRBD2. J gave up 2 bases and V 3 bases, and 8 bases lay outside the gene matches. Germline CDR1 reads MDHEN; CDR2 reads SYDVKM. CDR3 length: 18 residues. In nucleotides, the CDR3 is TGTGCCAGCAGTTTGGGCGGACTAGCGGGAGGGGTAGCCTACGAGCAGTACTTC. Translating gives CASSLGGLAGGVAYEQYF.

To note about this clonotype: A much larger clone differs from this one at a single base, so this may be a read error. The chain employs TRBV30 and TRBJ2-1, with a weak D call TRBD2 (6 bases). The CDR3 consists of 13 residues. V was cut by 8 bases and J by 2 bases, with 13 bases left in between. Germline CDR1 GTSNPN, CDR2 SVGIG (reference sequence). CDR3 in DNA: TGTGCCAGGTCCGTAGCGGCCTACAATGAGCAGTTCTTC. Translated, it gives CARSVAAYNEQFF.

The sample holds many counts of this clonotype. The chain combines TRBV28 with TRBJ1-5; D is unresolved. V was shortened by 5 bases and J by 3 bases, with 11 bases between the two germline ends. This CDR3 has 14 amino acids. The V gene's germline CDR1 is MDHEN and CDR2 SYDVKM. In DNA form, the CDR3 reads TGTGCCAGCAGTCTCGGTCCTCCCAATCAGCCCCAGCATTTT. This gives the protein CASSLGPPNQPQHF.

This clonotype was recorded many times. The V call is TRBV2, the J call TRBJ2-7, with a tentative D call TRBD1 (5 bases). V shed 8 bases and J shed 1 base, with 9 bases lying between them. This CDR3 spans 12 amino acids. Germline V gene data show CDR1 as SNHLY and CDR2 as FYNNEI. CDR3 sequence reads: CASGWTSYEQYF. CDR3 coding DNA: TGTGCCAGCGGGTGGACATCCTACGAGCAGTACTTC.

This clonotype was seen at least ten times. The chain combines TRBV27 with TRBJ1-6, with D perhaps TRBD1 (6 bases). The germline V gene encodes CDR1 MNHEY and CDR2 SMNVEV (reference sequence). Deletions cut 5 bases from V and 7 bases from J, with 15 bases between. This CDR3 spans 15 amino acids. CDR3 loop: CASSSWGASNSPLHF. CDR3 DNA: TGTGCCAGCAGTAGTTGGGGGGCATCCAATTCACCCCTCCACTTT.

J is TRBJ1-5 and V is TRBV28; 7 positions agree with TRBD1. V gave up 4 bases and J gave up 0 bases; unmatched junction bases: 9. CDR1 and CDR2 (germline): MDHEN, SYDVKM. This CDR3 contains 17 residues. The DNA of the CDR3 is TGTGCCAGCAGTTCGACAGGGAAGAGCTATAGCAATCAGCCCCAGCATTTT. It specifies CASSSTGKSYSNQPQHF.

This clonotype appeared many times. V usage is TRBV7-8 and J usage is TRBJ1-2, with 8 nucleotides matching TRBD1. The germline V gene encodes CDR1 SGHVS and CDR2 FQNEAQ. This CDR3 is 15 amino acids long. V was pared by 5 bases and J by 4 bases, with 9 bases of the junction left unmatched. The CDR3 DNA sequence: TGTGCCAGCAGCCTCCAGACAGGGGCACCCTATGGCTACACCTTC. Protein: CASSLQTGAPYGYTF. Supplemented by reference TRBV7-8 and TRBJ1-2, the full variable domain reads GAGVSQSPRYKVAKRGQDVALRCDPISGHVSLFWYQQALGQGPEFLTYFQNEAQLDKSGLPSDRFFAERPEGSVSTLKIQRTQQEDSAVYLCASSLQTGAPYGYTFGSGTRLTVV.

The chain carries TRBV20-1 and TRBJ2-7; TRBD2 aligns across 9 bases. The ends lost 5 bases at V and 0 bases at J; junction bases unmatched: 8. The CDR3 runs 15 residues. Per the germline V gene, CDR1 is DFQATT and CDR2 is SNEGSKA (reference sequence). Written as DNA, the CDR3 is TGCAGTGCTGAACCTAGCGGGAAGAGCTCCTACGAGCAGTACTTC. The encoded protein is CSAEPSGKSSYEQYF.

Ten or more counts support this clonotype. The rearrangement joins TRBV30 to TRBJ2-6, with no clear D. This CDR3 has 14 residues. Trimming took off 3 bases at V and 0 bases at J, with 6 bases between the two ends. The V gene's germline CDR1 is GTSNPN and CDR2 SVGIG (reference sequence). For the CDR3, the DNA is TGTGCCTGGAGACGGAGCTCTGGGGCCAACGTCCTGACTTTC. This codes for CAWRRSSGANVLTF.

The chain couples TRBV7-9 to TRBJ1-1, with D uncertain. The germline V gene has CDR1 SEHNR and CDR2 FQNEAQ (reference sequence). V was cut by 5 bases and J by 5 bases, with 18 bases left in between. The CDR3 is made up of 15 amino acids. This chain's CDR3 is CASSPLVRLGTEAFF. The CDR3 nucleotides are TGTGCCAGCAGCCCCCTGGTGAGGTTGGGGACTGAAGCTTTCTTT.

The V gene is TRBV3-1, the J gene TRBJ2-7; weak D call: TRBD2 (6 bases). V lost 1 base and J lost 5, with 15 bases in between. Germline CDR1 reads LGHDT; CDR2 reads YNNKEL (reference sequence). This CDR3 region has 15 residues. CDR3 DNA sequence: TGTGCCAGCAGCCAAGGCGGACGGGAGTTTGACGAGCAGTACTTC. It specifies CASSQGGREFDEQYF.

This clonotype was observed a single time. The rearrangement links TRBV30 to TRBJ2-7; 7 bases align to TRBD1. The V gene end was trimmed by 3 bases and the J gene end by 6 bases; junction bases not matched to a gene: 5. The length of the CDR3 is 12 residues. Germline values: CDR1 GTSNPN, CDR2 SVGIG (reference sequence). CDR3 coding DNA: TGTGCCTGGAGCACAGGGGCCCCCGAGCAGTACTTC. This gives the protein CAWSTGAPEQYF.

The genes are TRBV7-2 and TRBJ1-1; 9 bases fit TRBD1. Trimming cost V 1 base and J 3 bases; bases outside gene matches: 3. CDR1 and CDR2 (germline): SGHTA, FQGNSA. The CDR3 spans 15 residues. The CDR3 reads CASSLGDRADTEAFF. The CDR3 DNA reads as TGTGCCAGCAGCTTAGGGGACAGGGCTGACACTGAAGCTTTCTTT.